This is a list of T cell receptor beta chains from one sample in a study of blood T cell dynamics during melanoma immunotherapy. The protocol was immunoSEQ multiplex PCR, while the TCRdb copy is restricted to in-frame clones and leaves out a portion. Among approximately 5,900 clones listed, roughly 84% were seen once. The sequences come from blood, collected from a patient treated with checkpoint blockade. The receptors here all came from a human donor with melanoma. CDR3s include the opening cysteine and the closing phenylalanine or tryptophan.

V gene,J gene,CDR3 protein
TRBV5-4,TRBJ2-7,CASSLSLSYEQYF
TRBV28,TRBJ1-2,CASSLQDYGYTF
TRBV28,TRBJ1-1,CASSLTLMNTEAFF
TRBV28,TRBJ1-4,CASSLTLQGAQEKLFF
TRBV5-1,TRBJ1-1,CASSLADRRSTEAFF
TRBV27,TRBJ1-2,CASSLYQGATYGYTF
TRBV18,TRBJ1-5,CASSPATGGAGNQPQHF
TRBV27,TRBJ1-1,CASSSTGTNTEAFF
TRBV18,TRBJ2-7,CASSPRGQGAHEQYF
TRBV5-6,TRBJ1-4,CASSLLDRDGSANEKLFF
TRBV28,TRBJ2-7,CASTLAGGLSSYEQYF
TRBV19,TRBJ1-3,CASSMDGSGNTIYF
TRBV2,TRBJ1-1,CASTVWVPDRTEAFF
TRBV2,TRBJ2-7,CASKNTRGARSSYEQYF
TRBV27,TRBJ1-2,CASRLGGRGAYGYTF
TRBV18,TRBJ2-7,CASSPTSGTASYEQYF
TRBV6-5,TRBJ2-7,CASSYGADYEQYF
TRBV5-1,TRBJ2-2,CASSLAGDYTGELFF
TRBV14,TRBJ1-2,CASSRGGLPNYGYTF
TRBV11-2,TRBJ2-7,CASSLEDYEQYF
TRBV27,TRBJ2-7,CASSLLRGYEQYF
TRBV10-3,TRBJ1-1,CAITPGTGGQDKTEAFF
TRBV6-5,TRBJ1-2,CASSSSRWDPGRGYTF
TRBV27,TRBJ1-5,CASSWGQGNNQPQHF
TRBV7-8,TRBJ1-5,CASSLVRDSNQPQHF
TRBV30,TRBJ1-4,CAWFRATNEKLFF
TRBV9,TRBJ1-2,CASSSRTGAYGYTF
TRBV19,TRBJ1-2,CASSILPARSGYTF
TRBV4-1,TRBJ2-7,CASSQTQGYEQYF